Below, one T cell receptor beta chain is given with its context. Using immunoSEQ multiplex PCR, the repertoire was profiled, and TCRdb retains in-frame clones only, with some absent. This sample yields some 140,000 clones, of which roughly 83% are seen a single time; 5.5% belongs to the top ten. This entry comes from a study of blood T cell repertoires in COVID-19. Study-wide context: Samples of COVID-19 (acute and convalescent) were obtained from the United States, Italy and Spain. T cells, B-cell-depleted T cells, or PBMCs provided the cDNA or gDNA that served as material.

The age range of participants was about 18 to 100 years, with residence in roughly 25 US areas. Germline-derived CDR1 and CDR2 are LGHDT and YNNKEL (reference sequence). This CDR3 has 16 residues. With 8 bases removed from V and 0 bases from J, the gap between germline ends came to 17 bases. The gene calls are TRBV3-1 (or the pseudogene TRBV3-2) and TRBJ1-3; a possible D gene is TRBD1 (6 bases). Sequenced sample: PBMCs or T cells enriched from blood (not recorded which). The receptor was isolated from a man aged 35 to 55 with acute COVID-19. The CDR3 loop is CASSRGGLSSGNTIYF. CDR3 nucleotides: TGTGCCAGCTCGAGGGGGGGTCTTAGCTCTGGAAACACCATATATTTT.